This is a list of T cell receptor beta chains from one sample in a study of blood T cell repertoires in COVID-19. The data were produced by immunoSEQ multiplex PCR, yet TCRdb's version contains in-frame clones alone and is incomplete. The table records 150,000 to 200,000 clones, more than 75% of them present only once. The sample was peripheral blood. The receptor set was obtained from a woman between 18 and 30 years old who had recovered from COVID-19. CDR3s include the opening cysteine and the closing phenylalanine or tryptophan. A D gene is named only where the DNA matches it firmly. Some rows mark clone size as missing; the rest say once, few, many or name a class of expanded clone.

j_call d_call clone_size v_call cdr3_aa cdr3_nt
TRBJ2-2 TRBD1 . TRBV2 CASRPDRGETGELFF TGTGCCAGCAGACCGGACAGGGGCGAGACCGGGGAGCTGTTTTTT
TRBJ2-1 . . TRBV2 CASQAQGLFF TGTGCCAGCCAGGCCCAGGGGCTGTTCTTC
TRBJ2-2 TRBD1 . TRBV25-1 CASSEPPGQGRVTGELFF TGTGCCAGCAGTGAACCCCCCGGACAGGGTAGAGTTACCGGGGAGCTGTTTTTT
TRBJ1-1 . . TRBV29-1 CSVEGQGIGEAFF TGCAGCGTTGAAGGGCAGGGCATAGGTGAAGCTTTCTTT
TRBJ2-5 . once TRBV3-1/TRBV3-2 CASSHPRGQYF TGTGCCAGCAGCCACCCCCGGGGACAGTACTTC
TRBJ2-1 TRBD2 . TRBV5-1 CASSPLAGAANEQFF TGCGCCAGCAGCCCCTTAGCGGGAGCGGCGAATGAGCAGTTCTTC
TRBJ2-3 . . TRBV27 CASSLARGRDTQYF TGTGCCAGCAGTTTAGCCAGGGGACGAGATACGCAGTATTTT
TRBJ1-2 . . TRBV4-3 CASSHKQGSYGYTF TGCGCCAGCAGCCACAAACAGGGAAGCTATGGCTACACCTTC
TRBJ2-5 TRBD2 . TRBV28 CASSLTSEETQYF TGTGCCAGCAGTTTAACTAGCGAGGAGACCCAGTACTTC
TRBJ2-5 . . TRBV11-1 CASRPRGGKETQYF TGTGCCAGCAGGCCCAGGGGAGGGAAAGAGACCCAGTACTTC
TRBJ1-4 TRBD1 once TRBV5-8 CASSLDRGREKLFF TGTGCCAGCAGCTTGGACAGGGGGCGTGAAAAACTGTTTTTT
TRBJ2-1 TRBD2 . TRBV7-2 CASSSRTSGRGTYNEQFF TGTGCCAGCAGCTCCCGGACTAGCGGGAGAGGGACCTACAATGAGCAGTTCTTC
TRBJ2-3 . . TRBV9 CASSVGQGWTDTQYF TGTGCCAGCAGCGTAGGGCAGGGATGGACAGATACGCAGTATTTT
TRBJ2-7 . . TRBV7-3 CASSLGSRGEQYF TGTGCCAGCAGCTTGGGCAGCCGGGGGGAGCAGTACTTC
TRBJ2-1 TRBD1 . TRBV24-1 CATSDAQGFSYNEQFF TGTGCCACCAGTGATGCACAGGGGTTCTCCTACAATGAGCAGTTCTTC
TRBJ2-2 TRBD1 . TRBV25-1 CASNKLNGQGITGELFF TGTGCCAGCAATAAACTAAATGGACAGGGGATCACCGGGGAGCTGTTTTTT
TRBJ1-6 TRBD1 . TRBV18 CASSYGQGSNSPLHF TGTGCCAGCTCATATGGACAGGGATCAAATTCACCCCTCCACTTT
TRBJ2-4 . . TRBV2 CASSEQQLAKNIQYF TGTGCCAGCAGTGAACAACAGCTAGCCAAAAACATTCAGTACTTC
TRBJ1-1 . . TRBV29-1 CSVEKRGSNTEAFF TGCAGCGTTGAAAAAAGGGGCTCGAACACTGAAGCTTTCTTT
TRBJ1-1 TRBD1 . TRBV7-8 CASTSPGQPLEAFF TGTGCCAGCACCAGCCCGGGACAGCCTCTTGAAGCTTTCTTT
TRBJ1-1 . once TRBV14 CASSQDEGFAGPTEAFF TGTGCCAGCAGCCAAGACGAGGGTTTTGCTGGGCCCACTGAAGCTTTCTTT
TRBJ1-5 TRBD1 . TRBV12-3/TRBV12-4 CASGQGINQPQHF TGTGCCAGCGGACAGGGCATCAATCAGCCCCAGCATTTT
TRBJ1-5 . . TRBV18 CASSPGRESYSNQPQHF TGTGCCAGCTCCCCCGGACGGGAATCTTATAGCAATCAGCCCCAGCATTTT
TRBJ2-7 TRBD2 . TRBV7-8 CASSPGGTDFEQYF TGTGCCAGCAGCCCCGGGGGGACGGACTTCGAGCAGTACTTC
TRBJ1-1 . . TRBV29-1 CSVERGLGITEAFF TGCAGCGTTGAGCGGGGTCTCGGAATCACTGAAGCTTTCTTT
TRBJ1-5 . . TRBV4-3 CASSQDTGPSGQPQHF TGCGCCAGCAGCCAAGATACGGGCCCCAGCGGGCAGCCCCAGCATTTT
TRBJ1-1 . . TRBV5-6 CASSLWDSDTEAFF TGTGCCAGCAGCTTGTGGGACTCCGACACTGAAGCTTTCTTT
TRBJ1-1 . once TRBV28 CASSLPQGNTEAFF TGTGCCAGCAGTTTACCCCAGGGAAACACTGAAGCTTTCTTT
TRBJ2-1 TRBD2 . TRBV6-2/TRBV6-3 CASSYSGGLVDEQFF TGTGCCAGCAGTTACTCGGGGGGGTTAGTCGATGAGCAGTTCTTC
TRBJ1-6 TRBD1 . TRBV27 CASSLSGQGGYNSPLHF TGTGCCAGCAGTTTATCGGGACAGGGAGGCTATAATTCACCCCTCCACTTT
TRBJ1-1 . . TRBV27 CASSFLGLGTTEAFF TGTGCCAGCAGTTTCCTCGGACTAGGGACCACTGAAGCTTTCTTT
TRBJ1-5 . . TRBV6-2/TRBV6-3 CASSAETVRGNQPQHF TGTGCCAGCAGCGCTGAGACAGTTCGAGGCAATCAGCCCCAGCATTTT
TRBJ1-2 . few TRBV6-1 CASSEGAHTFYGYTF TGTGCCAGCAGTGAAGGGGCACACACCTTTTATGGCTACACCTTC
TRBJ2-3 TRBD1 . TRBV4-3 CASSQEGRTGEDTQYF TGCGCCAGCAGCCAAGAAGGAAGGACAGGGGAAGATACGCAGTATTTT
TRBJ1-1 TRBD1 . TRBV7-9 CASSLTGQDLSTEAFF TGTGCCAGCAGCCTGACAGGACAGGACCTGAGCACTGAAGCTTTCTTT
TRBJ2-7 TRBD1 . TRBV23-1 CASSRRGQASSYEQYF TGCGCCAGCAGTCGAAGGGGACAGGCGAGCTCCTACGAGCAGTACTTC
TRBJ2-7 TRBD1 . TRBV24-1 CATSDRTGKPYEQYF TGTGCCACCAGTGATAGGACAGGAAAACCCTACGAGCAGTACTTC
TRBJ1-2 TRBD1 . TRBV7-2 CASSPGTGFNGYTF TGTGCCAGCAGCCCCGGGACAGGGTTCAATGGCTACACCTTC
TRBJ1-1 TRBD1 . TRBV6-2/TRBV6-3 CASSYGTGNTEAFF TGTGCCAGCAGTTACGGGACAGGGAACACTGAAGCTTTCTTT
TRBJ2-3 . once TRBV6-5 CASSYSRAGGDTQYF TGTGCCAGCAGTTACTCGAGGGCAGGGGGGGATACGCAGTATTTT
TRBJ1-1 TRBD1 . TRBV2 CASSADRSTEAFF TGTGCCAGCAGCGCGGACAGGTCCACTGAAGCTTTCTTT
TRBJ1-5 . few TRBV6-6 CASSTDSYSNQPQHF TGTGCCAGCAGTACCGACAGCTATAGCAATCAGCCCCAGCATTTT
TRBJ1-1 . . TRBV5-6 CASSPLPNTEAFF TGTGCCAGCAGCCCCCTACCGAACACTGAAGCTTTCTTT
TRBJ2-3 TRBD1 . TRBV3-1/TRBV3-2 CASSNPTGDTDTQYF TGTGCCAGCAGCAACCCGACAGGGGACACAGATACGCAGTATTTT
TRBJ2-7 TRBD2 . TRBV2 CASSSRTSGESYEQYF TGTGCCAGCAGTTCACGGACTAGCGGGGAGTCCTACGAGCAGTACTTC
TRBJ2-3 TRBD2 . TRBV29-1 CSVLGVAGGPGDTQYF TGCAGCGTCCTAGGGGTAGCGGGAGGGCCGGGAGATACGCAGTATTTT
TRBJ1-2 . . TRBV3-1/TRBV3-2 CASSHRDNFYGYTF TGTGCCAGCAGCCATAGGGACAATTTCTATGGCTACACCTTC
TRBJ2-4 TRBD2 . TRBV7-2 CASSRTSGSAAKNIQYF TGTGCCAGCAGCAGGACTAGCGGGAGTGCGGCCAAAAACATTCAGTACTTC
TRBJ1-5 . . TRBV10-3 CAISETGGARPQHF TGTGCCATCAGTGAGACGGGGGGGGCCCGGCCCCAGCATTTT
TRBJ2-3 . few TRBV4-1 CASSQDLDSYTDTQYF TGCGCCAGCAGCCAAGATTTGGACAGTTACACAGATACGCAGTATTTT
TRBJ1-2 TRBD1 . TRBV7-9 CASSLAGTGLGYTF TGTGCCAGCAGCCTAGCCGGGACAGGGCTAGGCTACACCTTC
TRBJ1-1 TRBD1 . TRBV12-3/TRBV12-4 CASSRDRARAFF TGTGCCAGCAGTCGAGACAGGGCGAGGGCTTTCTTT
TRBJ2-1 . . TRBV7-2 CASSRSQAYNEQFF TGTGCCAGCAGCCGGTCACAGGCTTACAATGAGCAGTTCTTC